The TCR beta chain under discussion was sequenced for a study of neurological immune-mediated disorders. TCRdb re-analysed the 5' RACE reads in MiXCR, keeping a single row per CDR3 protein. This sample yields over 90,000 distinct CDR3 sequences, of which more than 10% are seen a single time; approximately 3.1% belongs to the top ten. In this sample, this clonotype turned up a few times. Time point: longitudinal time-point 3. The sample consisted of PBMCs. This clonotype was obtained from a female donor with HTLV-1-associated myelopathy (HAM/TSP).

The CDR3 DNA is TGTGCCAGCAGTCACAACACCGGGGAGCTGTTTTTT. Translating gives CASSHNTGELFF. V usage is TRBV6-1 and J usage is TRBJ2-2; no reliable D call. The CDR3 loop spans 12 amino acids. The germline gives CDR1 MNHNS, CDR2 SASEGT. The germline V and J ends were trimmed by 5 bases and 2 bases, with 3 bases remaining between them.